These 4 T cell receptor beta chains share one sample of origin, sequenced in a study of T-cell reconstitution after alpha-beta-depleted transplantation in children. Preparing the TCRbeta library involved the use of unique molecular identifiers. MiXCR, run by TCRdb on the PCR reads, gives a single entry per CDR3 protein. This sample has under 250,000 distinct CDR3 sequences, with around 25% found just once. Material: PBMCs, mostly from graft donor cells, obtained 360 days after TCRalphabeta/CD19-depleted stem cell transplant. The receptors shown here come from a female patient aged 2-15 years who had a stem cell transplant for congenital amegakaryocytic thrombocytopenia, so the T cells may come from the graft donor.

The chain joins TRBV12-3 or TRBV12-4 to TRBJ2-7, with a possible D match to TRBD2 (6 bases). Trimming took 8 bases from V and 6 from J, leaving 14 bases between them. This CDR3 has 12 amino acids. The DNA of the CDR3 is TGTGCCAGCGCCCAGACTAGTCCCGAGCAGTACTTC. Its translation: CASAQTSPEQYF.

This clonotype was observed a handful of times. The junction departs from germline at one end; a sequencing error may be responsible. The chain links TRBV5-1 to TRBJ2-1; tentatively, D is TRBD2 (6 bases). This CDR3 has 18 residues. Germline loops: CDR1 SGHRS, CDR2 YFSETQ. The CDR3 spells CASSYTKTTSISHNEQFF. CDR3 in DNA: TGCGCCAGCAGCTACACAAAGACGACTAGTATCTCCCACAATGAGCAGTTCTTC. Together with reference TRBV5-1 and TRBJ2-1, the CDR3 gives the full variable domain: KAGVTQTPRYLIKTRGQQVTLSCSPISGHRSVSWYQQTPGQGLQFLFEYFSETQRNKGNFPGRFSGRQFSNSRSEMNVSTLELGDSALYLCASSYTKTTSISHNEQFFGPGTRLTVL.

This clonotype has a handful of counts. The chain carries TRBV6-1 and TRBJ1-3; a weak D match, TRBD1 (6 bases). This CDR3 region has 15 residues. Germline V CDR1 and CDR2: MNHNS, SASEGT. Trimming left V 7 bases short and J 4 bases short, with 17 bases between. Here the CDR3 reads CASTRGGASGNTIYF. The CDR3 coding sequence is TGTGCCAGCACCCGAGGGGGGGCGTCCGGAAACACCATATATTTT.

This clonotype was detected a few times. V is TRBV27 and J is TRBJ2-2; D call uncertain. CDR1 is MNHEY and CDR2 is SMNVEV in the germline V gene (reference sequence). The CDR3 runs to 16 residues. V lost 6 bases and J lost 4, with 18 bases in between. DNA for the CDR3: TGTGCCAGCAGCCTCGACGGATCCGCGAGCACCGGGGAGCTGTTTTTT. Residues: CASSLDGSASTGELFF.